One and the same sample provided the 26 T cell receptor beta chains below, sequenced in a study of CD8 T cells in Susac syndrome. RNA amounts of roughly 0.5 to 1 ug underwent reverse transcription with random hexamers. TCRdb processed the immunoSEQ multiplex PCR reads anew with MiXCR; each CDR3 protein has one entry. The sample holds around 170,000 distinct CDR3 sequences; almost 96% are singletons and the top ten take 0.09% to 0.1%. The sequencing sample was made of CD4+ T cells from PBMCs. The receptors shown here come from a human donor with Susac syndrome.

The V gene is TRBV20-1, the J gene TRBJ2-1; 10 bases are a match to TRBD2. Germline V lookup: CDR1 DFQATT, CDR2 SNEGSKA (reference sequence). Trimming at V came to 6 bases and at J to 6 bases, leaving 11 bases not matched to a gene. This CDR3 region has 15 residues. The chain's CDR3 is CSARKPGLASNEQFF. For the CDR3, the DNA is TGCAGTGCCCGTAAACCGGGACTAGCGAGCAATGAGCAGTTCTTC.

This clonotype was observed once. This sequence joins TRBV7-2 and TRBJ1-2; D not resolved. Looked up from germline, CDR1 is SGHTA and CDR2 is FQGNSA. CDR3 length equals 14 residues. V gave up 5 bases and J gave up 4 bases, with 14 bases separating them. CDR3 protein: CASSREFTPYGYTF. For the CDR3, the DNA is TGTGCCAGCAGCAGGGAATTTACCCCCTATGGCTACACCTTC.

Notes on this clonotype: No DNA is shown, since the ends of the CDR3 on it are uncertain; the CDR3 is the one TCRdb lists. The chain recombines TRBV27 with TRBJ1-2; TRBD1, the table's D call, lacks a check against the DNA. Germline V CDR1 and CDR2: MNHEY, SMNVEV (reference sequence). The CDR3 region is 15 residues in length, termini included. CDR3 region: CASSTSGRNIYGYTF.

The chain employs TRBV20-1 and TRBJ1-5, with 8 positions matching TRBD1. V lost 3 bases to trimming and J lost 0 bases; unmatched junction nucleotides: 4. The germline CDR1 and CDR2 sequences are DFQATT and SNEGSKA (reference sequence). The CDR3 length is 15 residues. In DNA, the CDR3 is TGCAGTGCTAGGCAGGGGGCGGATAGCAATCAGCCCCAGCATTTT. Amino acids: CSARQGADSNQPQHF.

This rearrangement joins TRBV25-1 to TRBJ2-5; D is possibly TRBD1 (6 bases). With 2 bases removed from V and 3 bases from J, the gap between germline ends came to 22 bases. This CDR3 comprises 18 residues. Per the germline V gene, CDR1 is MGHDK and CDR2 is SYGVNS. In DNA form, the CDR3 reads TGTGCCAGCAGTGAACCCCTCCGGGACAACAATAGAGAAGAGACCCAGTACTTC. This sequence encodes CASSEPLRDNNREETQYF.

The chain joins TRBV5-4 to TRBJ2-2, with D perhaps matching TRBD2 (7 bases). Looked up from germline, CDR1 is SGHNT and CDR2 is YYREEE (reference sequence). The CDR3 runs 17 residues. V shed 4 bases and J shed 0 bases, with 16 bases lying between them. The CDR3: CASSPGGLRANTGELFF. CDR3 DNA: TGTGCCAGCAGCCCGGGGGGCCTCAGGGCGAACACCGGGGAGCTGTTTTTT.

The gene calls are TRBV3-1 and TRBJ1-2, with 7 bases identical to TRBD1. CDR1 and CDR2 from the germline V gene are LGHDT and YNNKEL (reference sequence). V lost 3 bases to trimming and J lost 1 base; unmatched junction nucleotides: 5. The CDR3 sequence is 15 residues long. The CDR3 loop reads CASSHRQGRNYGYTF. CDR3 in DNA: TGTGCCAGCAGCCATAGACAGGGACGTAACTATGGCTACACCTTC.

CDR3 protein: CASSLYSPDTQYF. DNA for the CDR3: TGTGCCAGCAGCCTGTATAGTCCAGATACGCAGTATTTT. The chain joins TRBV27 to TRBJ2-3; the D is unclear. The CDR3 covers 13 residues. Germline CDR1 reads MNHEY; CDR2 reads SMNVEV (reference sequence). With 6 bases removed from V and 4 bases from J, the gap between germline ends came to 11 bases.

V usage is TRBV30 and J usage is TRBJ2-3; 12 bases map to TRBD2. From germline, CDR1 is GTSNPN and CDR2 SVGIG (reference sequence). This CDR3 comprises 14 residues. V gave up 4 bases and J gave up 6 bases; unmatched junction bases: 5. The CDR3 region has the DNA TGTGCCTGGACTAGCGGGGGGGCTGGGGATACGCAGTATTTT. Its protein is CAWTSGGAGDTQYF. The full variable domain, with the rest looked up from reference TRBV30 and TRBJ2-3, is SQTIHQWPATLVQPVGSPLSLECTVEGTSNPNLYWYRQAAGRGLQLLFYSVGIGQISSEVPQNLSASRPQDRQFILSSKKLLLSDSGFYLCAWTSGGAGDTQYFGPGTRLTVL.

The chain links TRBV13 to TRBJ2-1; 12 nucleotides align to TRBD2. After removal of 4 bases from V and 6 bases from J, the junction contained 1 base not matched to a gene. The CDR3 spans 14 residues. CDR1 is PRHDT, CDR2 FYEKMQ, per germline (reference sequence). The CDR3 DNA follows: TGTGCCAGCAGCTCTAGCGGGGGGGCCAATGAGCAGTTCTTC. Residues: CASSSSGGANEQFF.

J is TRBJ1-2 and V is TRBV20-1; D perhaps matches TRBD1 (5 bases). V was cut by 3 bases and J by 8 bases, with 19 bases left in between. The germline gives CDR1 DFQATT, CDR2 SNEGSKA (reference sequence). CDR3 size: 14 residues. In DNA form, the CDR3 reads TGCAGTGCTAGTTCTCCAGGGAGGCCGGGAGGCTACACCTTC. It is translated as CSASSPGRPGGYTF.

This clonotype was picked up one time. The V call is TRBV7-3, the J call TRBJ2-3; 9 positions match TRBD2. The CDR3 spans 17 residues. Per the germline V gene, CDR1 is SGHTA and CDR2 is FQGTGA. J was trimmed by 4 bases and V by 5 bases; bases with no gene match: 13. CDR3 region: CASSRRGAGGPSDTQYF. In DNA, the CDR3 is TGTGCCAGCAGCAGGAGGGGTGCGGGGGGGCCGTCAGATACGCAGTATTTT. The full variable domain, in which reference TRBV7-3 and TRBJ2-3 provide the parts outside the CDR3, is GAGVSQTPSNKVTEKGKYVELRCDPISGHTALYWYRQSLGQGPEFLIYFQGTGAADDSGLPNDRFFAVRPEGSVSTLKIQRTERGDSAVYLCASSRRGAGGPSDTQYFGPGTRLTVL.

The chain employs TRBV3-1 and TRBJ1-5, with 8 bases identical to TRBD1. J lost 5 bases, V lost 6 bases, and 6 bases had no gene match. This CDR3 has 14 residues. CDR1 is LGHDT and CDR2 is YNNKEL in the germline V gene (reference sequence). The CDR3 nucleotides are TGTGCCAGCAGTCCTCTGACAGGGGATCAGCCCCAGCATTTT. Its protein product is CASSPLTGDQPQHF.

This chain links TRBV6-6 with TRBJ1-2; 9 nucleotides match TRBD1. The CDR3 contains 13 residues. Germline lookup yields CDR1 MNHNY and CDR2 SVGAGI (reference sequence). V lost 5 bases to trimming and J lost 8 bases; unmatched junction nucleotides: 6. The CDR3 reads CASSLRTGEGYTF. The DNA for the CDR3 is TGTGCCAGCAGTCTCCGGACAGGGGAGGGCTACACCTTC.

The rearrangement joins TRBV4-3 to TRBJ1-1, with D perhaps TRBD1 (5 bases). The CDR3 consists of 13 residues. Germline V gives CDR1 LGHNA, CDR2 YSLEER. Between the trimmed V and J ends, which lost 3 bases and 5 bases, there was a span of 10 bases. The CDR3 nucleotides read TGCGCCAGCAGCCAGCAGGGATGGACTGAAGCTTTCTTT. As protein: CASSQQGWTEAFF.

This chain uses TRBV20-1 with TRBJ1-2, with D possibly matching TRBD1 (5 bases). Germline-derived CDR1 and CDR2 are DFQATT and SNEGSKA (reference sequence). CDR3 size: 16 residues. The germline V and J ends were trimmed by 7 bases and 7 bases, with 28 bases remaining between them. CDR3 nucleotide sequence: TGCAGTGTGGACATGGGGCCGCACGGGCGGGCCATTGGCTACACCTTC. This codes for CSVDMGPHGRAIGYTF.

This clonotype appeared a single time. The chain combines TRBV30 with TRBJ2-7; 10 bases match TRBD1. Per germline, CDR1 GTSNPN and CDR2 SVGIG (reference sequence). The junction had 7 bases not matched to a gene; V was cut back by 4 bases and J by 4 bases. The CDR3 runs to 14 residues. Written as DNA, the CDR3 is TGTGCCTGGAAACGGGACAGGGGACTGTACGAGCAGTACTTC. It encodes CAWKRDRGLYEQYF.

The chain combines TRBV14 with TRBJ1-5; D remains ambiguous. Trimming pared 7 bases from V and 0 bases from J, leaving 10 bases between. The CDR3 has 14 residues. In germline, CDR1 is SGHDN, CDR2 FVKESK. The CDR3 region has the DNA TGTGCCAGCATCACCGTACTTAGCAATCAGCCCCAGCATTTT. Protein sequence: CASITVLSNQPQHF.

The chain couples TRBV21-1 to TRBJ2-3; the table's D call TRBD2 went unverified against the DNA. TRBV21-1 is deemed a pseudogene. There are 16 residues in the CDR3. DNA for the CDR3: TGTGCCAGCAGCAAAGTAGCGGGGGATGGCACAGATACGCAGTATTTT. It specifies CASSKVAGDGTDTQYF.

This chain uses TRBV29-1 with TRBJ2-3; 7 positions match TRBD1. The germline CDR1 and CDR2 sequences are SQVTM and ANQGSEA. This CDR3 has 14 residues. The V gene end was trimmed by 3 bases and the J gene end by 5 bases; junction bases not matched to a gene: 8. The CDR3 DNA reads as TGCAGCGTTGATTTAGGACAGGTTCGAGATACGCAGTATTTT. Translating it yields CSVDLGQVRDTQYF.

This chain links TRBV6-5 with TRBJ2-1; 11 bases line up with TRBD2. The CDR3 has 15 amino acids. The V and J ends lost 0 bases and 15 bases, in that order; junction bases with no gene match: 10. CDR1 and CDR2 from the germline V gene are MNHEY and SVGAGI. CDR3: CASSYSRTSGSIGFF. In nucleotides, the CDR3 is TGTGCCAGCAGTTACTCGAGGACTAGCGGGTCAATAGGGTTCTTC.

The rearrangement uses TRBV5-4 and TRBJ2-4; D not certain. Germline V gives CDR1 SGHNT, CDR2 YYREEE (reference sequence). Trimming stripped 4 bases from V and 2 bases from J, with 10 bases between. The CDR3 contains 14 residues. CDR3 loop: CASSALSSKNIQYF. The CDR3 DNA sequence: TGTGCCAGCAGCGCACTTTCGTCCAAAAACATTCAGTACTTC. The whole variable domain, remainder taken from reference TRBV5-4 and TRBJ2-4, is ETGVTQSPTHLIKTRGQQVTLRCSSQSGHNTVSWYQQALGQGPQFIFQYYREEENGRGNFPPRFSGLQFPNYSSELNVNALELDDSALYLCASSALSSKNIQYFGAGTRLSVL.

V is TRBV25-1 and J is TRBJ2-2; D possibly corresponds to TRBD1 (6 bases). The CDR3 sequence is 15 residues long. Germline V CDR1 and CDR2: MGHDK, SYGVNS. V was shortened by 1 base and J by 6 bases, with 12 bases between the two germline ends. Written as DNA, the CDR3 is TGTGCCAGCAGTGAATTCTTTGGGGGCTCCGGGGAGCTGTTTTTT. The encoded protein is CASSEFFGGSGELFF.

The rearrangement links TRBV6-8 to TRBJ1-1, with D possibly matching TRBD1 (5 bases). V was cut by 4 bases and J by 1 base, with 19 bases left in between. Germline V gene data show CDR1 as MNHGY and CDR2 as SAAAGT. This CDR3 has 17 residues. This chain's CDR3 is CASSSQGDVSRNTEAFF. The CDR3 DNA reads TGTGCCAGCAGTTCTCAGGGAGACGTCTCGAGGAACACTGAAGCTTTCTTT.

The chain recombines TRBV4-1 with TRBJ1-2; D is possibly TRBD1 (5 bases). Trimming took off 4 bases at V and 8 bases at J, with 17 bases between the two ends. This CDR3 is built from 14 residues. Germline V CDR1 and CDR2: MGHRA, YSYEKL. CDR3 in DNA: TGCGCCAGCAGCCCCGGACAAGCGCCCGGGGGCTACACCTTC. The encoded protein is CASSPGQAPGGYTF.

The chain combines TRBV23-1 with TRBJ2-2, with TRBD1 matching over 8 bases. TRBV23-1 is marked as an open reading frame, function uncertain. The CDR3 is 15 amino acids. Trimming at V came to 6 bases and at J to 4 bases, leaving 7 bases not matched to a gene. CDR3 sequence (DNA): TGCGCCAGCAGACCTAGACAGGGGTTCACCGGGGAGCTGTTTTTT. This translates into CASRPRQGFTGELFF.